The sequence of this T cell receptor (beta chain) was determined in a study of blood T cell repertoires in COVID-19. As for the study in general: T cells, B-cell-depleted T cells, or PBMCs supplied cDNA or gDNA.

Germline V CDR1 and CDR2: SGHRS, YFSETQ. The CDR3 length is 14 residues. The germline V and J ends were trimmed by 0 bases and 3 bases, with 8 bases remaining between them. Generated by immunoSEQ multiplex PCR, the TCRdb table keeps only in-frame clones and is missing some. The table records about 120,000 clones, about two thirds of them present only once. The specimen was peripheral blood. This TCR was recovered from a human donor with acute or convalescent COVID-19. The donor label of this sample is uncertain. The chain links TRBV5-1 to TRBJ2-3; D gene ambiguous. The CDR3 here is CASSLGQETDTQYF. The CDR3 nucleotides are TGCGCCAGCAGCTTGGGGCAGGAAACAGATACGCAGTATTTT.